The 18 T cell receptor beta chains listed next were all sequenced from one sample in a study of blood T cell repertoires in COVID-19 (dated by TCRdb to about 2020). The library was built by means of the immunoSEQ multiplex PCR assay. This immuneACCESS table, as held by TCRdb, lists in-frame sequences with V and J called but not all clones. Of the missing ones, under half trace to an unresolved V gene in checked studies; the others have no known cause. The sample table records some 330,000 clones; about nine tenths of these occur just once. The ten top clones hold 3.5% to 5% of the sample. Sequencing was carried out using PBMCs or T cells enriched from blood (not recorded which). These receptors were collected from a man aged 25-40 years who had recovered from COVID-19.

This clone was counted only a few times. The chain uses TRBV9 and TRBJ1-5, with 7 bases matching TRBD1. The CDR3 length is 16 residues. V trimming: 5 bases; J trimming: 0 bases; junction bases outside the gene matches: 8. Per germline, CDR1 SGDLS and CDR2 YYNGEE. This CDR3 is CASSAGGTYSNQPQHF. The CDR3, as DNA: TGTGCCAGCAGTGCAGGGGGTACCTATAGCAATCAGCCCCAGCATTTT.

The chain joins TRBV7-6 to TRBJ2-7, with D possibly matching TRBD1 (6 bases). This CDR3 is built from 19 residues. With 2 bases removed from V and 0 bases from J, the gap between germline ends came to 23 bases. Germline V gives CDR1 SGHVS, CDR2 FNYEAQ. The DNA for the CDR3 is TGTGCCAGCAGCTTAAACAACGGGGCCCCGGGACATAGCTCCTACGAGCAGTACTTC. It encodes CASSLNNGAPGHSSYEQYF.

The chain combines TRBV9 with TRBJ2-5; 7 nucleotides agree with TRBD1. Germline values: CDR1 SGDLS, CDR2 YYNGEE. The CDR3 sequence is 14 residues long. Trimming took 6 bases from V and 2 from J; bases not matched to a gene: 7. The CDR3: CASNRKGQQETQYF. The CDR3, as DNA: TGTGCCAGCAACAGAAAGGGACAGCAAGAGACCCAGTACTTC.

The chain joins TRBV11-2 to TRBJ2-5; D may be TRBD2 (6 bases). The V and J ends lost 8 bases and 5 bases respectively, with 6 bases between them. This CDR3 comprises 10 residues. Germline CDR1 reads SGHAT; CDR2 reads FQNNGV. CDR3 region: CASGGETQYF. The CDR3 DNA reads TGTGCCAGCGGGGGGGAGACCCAGTACTTC.

The CDR3 region is CASRGYYGYTF. In DNA, the CDR3 is TGTGCCAGCCGGGGTTACTATGGCTACACCTTC. The chain couples TRBV12-3 or TRBV12-4 to TRBJ1-2; D remains unclear. V lost 8 bases to trimming and J lost 3 bases, with 7 bases between them. This CDR3 is built from 11 residues.

The chain couples TRBV28 to TRBJ1-2; D is perhaps TRBD1 (6 bases). Between the trimmed V and J ends, which lost 6 bases and 6 bases, there was a span of 11 bases. The CDR3 loop spans 12 amino acids. The germline CDR1 and CDR2 sequences are MDHEN and SYDVKM. In DNA form, the CDR3 reads TGTGCCAGCAGGCGGGGGGCGAATGGCTACACCTTC. Its translation: CASRRGANGYTF.

This chain links TRBV28 with TRBJ2-7; D may be TRBD1 (7 bases). Germline-derived CDR1 and CDR2 are MDHEN and SYDVKM. The CDR3 totals 15 residues. V was shortened by 5 bases and J by 2 bases, with 16 bases between the two germline ends. The CDR3 reads CASSTSRTGPYEQYF. Here the CDR3 DNA reads TGTGCCAGCAGTACTAGCCGGACAGGACCCTACGAGCAGTACTTC. Full variable domain (outside the CDR3, taken from reference TRBV28 and TRBJ2-7): DVKVTQSSRYLVKRTGEKVFLECVQDMDHENMFWYRQDPGLGLRLIYFSYDVKMKEKGDIPEGYSVSREKKERFSLILESASTNQTSMYLCASSTSRTGPYEQYFGPGTRLTVT.

The V and J genes are TRBV5-1 and TRBJ1-2; D unclear. Trimming cost V 1 base and J 2 bases, with 9 bases left between them. The CDR3 totals 14 residues. Germline CDR1 SGHRS, CDR2 YFSETQ. Here the CDR3 reads CASSLLMENYGYTF. CDR3 in DNA: TGCGCCAGCAGCTTGTTGATGGAGAACTATGGCTACACCTTC. Variable domain in full (rest from reference TRBV5-1 and TRBJ1-2): KAGVTQTPRYLIKTRGQQVTLSCSPISGHRSVSWYQQTPGQGLQFLFEYFSETQRNKGNFPGRFSGRQFSNSRSEMNVSTLELGDSALYLCASSLLMENYGYTFGSGTRLTVV.

Here the CDR3 reads CAWSSGGAYNEQFF. DNA of the CDR3: TGTGCCTGGAGTAGCGGGGGGGCCTACAATGAGCAGTTCTTC. The chain uses TRBV30 and TRBJ2-1; 10 bases are shared with TRBD2. Germline CDR1 and CDR2: GTSNPN and SVGIG (reference sequence). The CDR3 extends over 14 amino acids. V lost 2 bases and J lost 2; bases outside the gene matches: 0.

The J gene is TRBJ2-7, the V gene TRBV15, with 10 bases that match TRBD1. CDR1 and CDR2 from the germline V gene are LNHNV and YYDKDF (reference sequence). CDR3 length: 13 residues. V dropped 7 bases and J dropped 2; count of bases not matched to a gene: 2. The CDR3 loop reads CATKGQGAYEQYF. As DNA, the CDR3 is TGTGCCACCAAAGGACAGGGGGCCTACGAGCAGTACTTC.

The chain combines TRBV11-3 with TRBJ1-4, with 7 bases lining up with TRBD1. CDR3 length: 15 amino acids. Trimming removed 6 bases from V and 4 bases from J; junction bases left unmatched: 8. Germline assignment: CDR1 SGHNT and CDR2 YENEEA. CDR3 in DNA: TGTGCCAGCAGTAGGAGGACAGGATTTAATGAAAAACTGTTTTTT. It codes for CASSRRTGFNEKLFF.

This chain connects TRBV4-1 to TRBJ2-5; 8 nucleotides line up with TRBD2. The CDR3 sequence is 15 residues long. The V gene's germline CDR1 is MGHRA and CDR2 YSYEKL. Trimming at V came to 3 bases and at J to 5 bases, leaving 8 bases not matched to a gene. The CDR3 sequence: CASSHNGGGSETQYF. For the CDR3, the DNA is TGCGCCAGCAGCCATAACGGGGGGGGTTCGGAGACCCAGTACTTC.

V is TRBV10-1 and J is TRBJ1-5; 8 nucleotides align to TRBD1. Trimming cost V 6 bases and J 8 bases; bases outside gene matches: 6. From germline, CDR1 is WNHNN and CDR2 SYGVQD (reference sequence). CDR3 size: 13 residues. CDR3 DNA: TGCGCCAGCAGCGAACAGGGGGGCAAGCCCCAGCATTTT. Protein sequence: CASSEQGGKPQHF.

The sample holds one count of this clone. The gene calls are TRBV18 and TRBJ1-5; D possibly corresponds to TRBD1 (5 bases). The germline V and J ends were trimmed by 6 bases and 2 bases, with 11 bases remaining between them. Per germline, CDR1 KGHSH and CDR2 LQKENI. The CDR3 is 14 residues long. The CDR3 region has the DNA TGTGCCAGCTCTGGGGCCAGGGGCAATCAGCCCCAGCATTTT. Its translation is CASSGARGNQPQHF.

DNA of the CDR3: TGTGCCAGCAGCTTAGCGGGGACAGGCCTCTCTAACTATGGCTACACCTTC. Translating it yields CASSLAGTGLSNYGYTF. The chain links TRBV7-9 to TRBJ1-2; 8 positions agree with TRBD1. V was clipped by 0 bases and J by 0 bases; unmatched bases: 6. Germline V gives CDR1 SEHNR, CDR2 FQNEAQ (reference sequence). The CDR3 covers 17 residues.

This sequence joins TRBV11-3 and TRBJ2-5; the D gene is possibly TRBD2 (5 bases). Trimming removed 3 bases from V and 3 bases from J, with 11 bases in between. Germline-derived CDR1 and CDR2 are SGHNT and YENEEA. The CDR3 extends over 14 amino acids. The CDR3 protein is CASSFPAGEETQYF. In DNA form, the CDR3 reads TGTGCCAGCAGCTTTCCCGCCGGGGAAGAGACCCAGTACTTC. The complete variable domain, with remaining parts taken from reference TRBV11-3 and TRBJ2-5, reads EAGVVQSPRYKIIEKKQPVAFWCNPISGHNTLYWYLQNLGQGPELLIRYENEEAVDDSQLPKDRFSAERLKGVDSTLKIQPAELGDSAVYLCASSFPAGEETQYFGPGTRLLVL.

The sample holds one count of this clone. The genes are TRBV2 and TRBJ1-4; no clear D. Trimming left V 3 bases short and J 4 bases short, with 12 bases between. Germline V gene lookup returns CDR1 SNHLY and CDR2 FYNNEI. This CDR3 region has 15 residues. CDR3 sequence (DNA): TGTGCCAGCAGTGATTCTGGGCGGGATAATGAAAAACTGTTTTTT. Its protein is CASSDSGRDNEKLFF.

This clone was recorded once. Other DNA sequences in the same sample also yield this CDR3. The chain combines TRBV6-5 with TRBJ1-5; TRBD1 matches 9 bases. With V trimmed by 6 bases and J by 6 bases, 6 bases remained unmatched. The length of the CDR3 is 14 residues. Germline CDR1 is MNHEY and CDR2 is SVGAGI. The CDR3 DNA reads as TGTGCCAGCAGGCTGGACAGGGGAAGTCAGCCCCAGCATTTT. Protein sequence: CASRLDRGSQPQHF.